This T cell receptor beta chain was identified during a study of early T cells in non-severe SARS-CoV-2 infection. Germline lookup yields CDR1 KGHSH and CDR2 LQKENI. The CDR3 is 15 amino acids. The J segment lost 5 bases and the V segment lost 3 bases, leaving 4 bases of the junction unmatched. Each CDR3 protein gets one entry after TCRdb re-called the 5' RACE reads with MiXCR. In the table there are roughly 30,000 distinct CDR3 sequences, 6% to 7.5% of which are singletons. This clonotype was counted many times. The sample in question was whole blood, obtained at baseline. The chain combines TRBV18 with TRBJ1-1; TRBD1 agrees at 12 bases. This clonotype was obtained from an adult who was a healthcare worker with PCR-confirmed SARS-CoV-2 infection or an uninfected control (not recorded which). The DNA for the CDR3 is TGTGCCAGCTCACCTCGGGACAGGGGGCATACTGAAGCTTTCTTT. It codes for CASSPRDRGHTEAFF.